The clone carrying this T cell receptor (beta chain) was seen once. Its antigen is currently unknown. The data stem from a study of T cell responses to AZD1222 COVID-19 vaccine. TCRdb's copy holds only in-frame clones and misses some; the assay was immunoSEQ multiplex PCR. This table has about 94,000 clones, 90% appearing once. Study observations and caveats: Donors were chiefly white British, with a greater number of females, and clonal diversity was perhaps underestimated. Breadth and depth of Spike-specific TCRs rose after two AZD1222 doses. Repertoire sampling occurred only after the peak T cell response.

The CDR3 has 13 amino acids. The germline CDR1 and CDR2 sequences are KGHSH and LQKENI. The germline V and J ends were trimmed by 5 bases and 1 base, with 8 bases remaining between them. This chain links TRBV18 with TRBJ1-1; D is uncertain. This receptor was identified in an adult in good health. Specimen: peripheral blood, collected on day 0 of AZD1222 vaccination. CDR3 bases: TGTGCCAGCTCAATAGGTCGGAACACTGAAGCTTTCTTT. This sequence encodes CASSIGRNTEAFF.